Listed below are T cell receptor beta chains from one sample, sequenced in a study of blood T cells in healthy people across ages. MiXCR, applied by TCRdb to the 5' RACE reads, yields one record per CDR3 protein. The data show approximately 1.5 million distinct CDR3 sequences, about 31% seen once. The sequenced material came from blood. The receptors were sampled from a woman aged 25 to 39 in good health. Each CDR3 is given with its conserved first and last residue. D genes are given only for firm matches. Expanded clones get a size class; other rows say once, few or many, or leave the size out.

clone_size,j_call,v_call,d_call,cdr3_nt,cdr3_aa
NA,TRBJ2-7,TRBV3-1,NA,TGTGCCAGCAGCCAAAGGGCAGGTTTAGACGAGCAGTACTTC,CASSQRAGLDEQYF
few,TRBJ2-1,TRBV20-1,TRBD2,TGCAGTGCTACCGCGGGGGTAGGATCCTACAATGAGCAGTTCTTC,CSATAGVGSYNEQFF
once,TRBJ2-1,TRBV25-1,TRBD2,TGTGCCAGCAGTGACGATTTGACTAGCAGACTCAACAATGAGCAGTTCTTC,CASSDDLTSRLNNEQFF
NA,TRBJ2-6,TRBV28,NA,TGTGCCAGCAGTTTATATGGGGCCGAGGGGGCCAACGTCCTGACTTTC,CASSLYGAEGANVLTF
many,TRBJ2-5,TRBV28,TRBD2,TGTGCCAGCAGCCCACTAGCGCTACAAGAGACCCAGTACTTC,CASSPLALQETQYF
NA,TRBJ2-7,TRBV2,TRBD1,TGTGCCAGCAGCACGGGACAGGGGGCTTTCCAAACCAACTACGAGCAGTACTTC,CASSTGQGAFQTNYEQYF
NA,TRBJ1-5,TRBV20-1,TRBD1,TGCAGTGCTAGAGCTTCCGGGACAGGGGGAAATCAGCCCCAGCATTTT,CSARASGTGGNQPQHF
NA,TRBJ2-7,TRBV3-1,NA,TGTGCCAGCAGCCCGGTGCGCCCGTCCTACGAGCAGTACTTC,CASSPVRPSYEQYF
few,TRBJ2-1,TRBV4-2,NA,TGTGCCAGCAGCCAAAGTGACTCCACAGGCAATGAGCAGTTCTTC,CASSQSDSTGNEQFF
few,TRBJ2-3,TRBV20-1,NA,TGCAGTGCTCCTCTGGGGTCTACCGATACGCAGTATTTT,CSAPLGSTDTQYF
many,TRBJ2-7,TRBV20-1,TRBD2,TGCAGTGCTAGAGATCAGGGACTAGTCAGCTACGAGCAGTACTTC,CSARDQGLVSYEQYF
few,TRBJ2-6,TRBV5-1,NA,TGCGCCAGCAGCAGCCAGACGAGTATAGGATCTGGGGCCAACGTCCTGACTTTC,CASSSQTSIGSGANVLTF
few,TRBJ2-3,TRBV3-1,NA,TGTGCCAGCAGCCAAGTTGAAGACACAGATACGCAGTATTTT,CASSQVEDTDTQYF
many,TRBJ2-5,TRBV18,TRBD1,TGTGCCAGCAGCCCCCGGACAGGTCAAGAGACCCAGTACTTC,CASSPRTGQETQYF
NA,TRBJ2-5,TRBV20-1,TRBD2,TGCAGTGCTAGTCCCTATTCCGGGACTAACCAAGAGACCCAGTACTTC,CSASPYSGTNQETQYF
few,TRBJ2-1,TRBV27,TRBD2,TGTGCCAGCAGTTCGGGACTAGACCCCGGGGTTGAGCAGTTCTTC,CASSSGLDPGVEQFF
few,TRBJ2-7,TRBV20-1,NA,TGCAGTGCTAGAGTCGGTAGCGAAGACGAGCAGTACTTC,CSARVGSEDEQYF
NA,TRBJ2-1,TRBV7-2,TRBD2,TGTGTCAGCAGCTCATTGACGGGACTAGCGGGGTGGTTATCCTACAATGAGCAGTTCTTC,CVSSSLTGLAGWLSYNEQFF
NA,TRBJ2-1,TRBV15,TRBD2,TGTGCCACCAGCTCAAGCCTCTTAGCGGGAGGGCACAATGAGCAGTTCTTC,CATSSSLLAGGHNEQFF
NA,TRBJ2-1,TRBV5-4,TRBD2,TGTGCCAGCAGCCCCAGTACTAGCGACTCCTACAATGAGCAGTTCTTC,CASSPSTSDSYNEQFF
many,TRBJ1-2,TRBV7-3,TRBD1,TGTGCCAGCAGCCCTACAGGGGGATCTTATGGCTACACCTTC,CASSPTGGSYGYTF
few,TRBJ2-5,TRBV28,TRBD1,TGTGCCAGCAGGAAATCGACAGGGGGAACCCAAGAGACCCAGTACTTC,CASRKSTGGTQETQYF
few,TRBJ2-7,TRBV7-8,TRBD1,TGTGCCAGCAGCTTATCCAAGGGGGCGGCCTACGAGCAGTACTTC,CASSLSKGAAYEQYF
NA,TRBJ1-1,TRBV29-1,NA,TGCAGCGCTATCGTAACTGAAGCTTTCTTT,CSAIVTEAFF
NA,TRBJ1-2,TRBV4-1,TRBD1,TGCGCCAGCAGCCCCAGGGAGGGACAGGGGGCGATTGGCTACACCTTC,CASSPREGQGAIGYTF
NA,TRBJ1-5,TRBV30,TRBD1,TGTGCCCGGAGTGTAGGGACAGGGGCTGCTGGGCCCCAGCATTTT,CARSVGTGAAGPQHF
few,TRBJ1-2,TRBV29-1,NA,TGCAGCGATTGGGCCATTAACTATGGCTACACCTTC,CSDWAINYGYTF
many,TRBJ1-2,TRBV6-6,NA,TGTGCCAGCAGCTCCACCGGGACACCGGCCGACTATGGCTACACCTTC,CASSSTGTPADYGYTF
NA,TRBJ2-3,TRBV10-3,TRBD2,TGTGCCATCAGTGAGTCGCTAGCGGGAGAGTTAGATACGCAGTATTTT,CAISESLAGELDTQYF
NA,TRBJ2-3,TRBV3-1,NA,TGTGCCAGCAGCTGGGACTGGAAAAAAACAGATACGCAGTATTTT,CASSWDWKKTDTQYF
many,TRBJ2-7,TRBV7-2,NA,TGTGCCAGCAGCGGGGTGATCTCCTACGAGCAGTACTTC,CASSGVISYEQYF
NA,TRBJ2-5,TRBV2,TRBD2,TGTGCCAGCAGTGTCGGCGCGGCGGGAGGGAGGCAAGAGACCCAGTACTTC,CASSVGAAGGRQETQYF
NA,TRBJ2-1,TRBV10-3,TRBD2,TGTGCCATCAGTGAGCCTAGCGGAATACAGTTCTTC,CAISEPSGIQFF
few,TRBJ2-7,TRBV20-1,NA,TGCAGTGCTAGATTTGTAGCTGGGAGATCCGAGCAGTACTTC,CSARFVAGRSEQYF
NA,TRBJ1-1,TRBV20-1,TRBD1,TGCAGTGCTCCCGGACAGGGCCCGAACACTGAAGCTTTCTTT,CSAPGQGPNTEAFF
NA,TRBJ2-3,TRBV12-3/TRBV12-4,NA,TGTGCCAGCAGTCCCGAGGACCGCACAGATACGCAGTATTTT,CASSPEDRTDTQYF